This TCR beta chain was sequenced during a study of OX40 agonist ivuxolimab in advanced cancers. About the research overall: There were three patients with partial responses, one having hepatocellular carcinoma and two cutaneous melanoma.

Clones were read by immunoSEQ multiplex PCR, and TCRdb kept only the in-frame ones, dropping some. The data show about 48,000 clones, approximately 90% seen once. This clone was counted a single time. The CDR3 extends over 13 amino acids. Trimming removed 0 bases from V and 7 bases from J, with 7 bases in between. Germline assignment: CDR1 WSHSY and CDR2 SAAADI. The specimen comprised CD4+ or CD8+ T cells sorted from blood, sampled in a trial of the OX40 agonist ivuxolimab. The chain carries TRBV10-2 and TRBJ2-1; D not certain. The TCR sequence derives from an adult with an advanced solid tumor such as melanoma, head and neck, liver or kidney cancer. The CDR3 DNA is TGCGCCAGCAGTGAGTCTGAAAAAAATGAGCAGTTCTTC. This sequence encodes CASSESEKNEQFF.